Listed here are 25 T cell receptor beta chains from one sample, sequenced in a study of T cell responses to AZD1222 COVID-19 vaccine. Some clones are missing from TCRdb's copy, which holds only in-frame ones; the method was immunoSEQ multiplex PCR. The repertoire holds under 200,000 clones, with more than 75% as singletons. Sample: peripheral blood, taken on day 0 of MenACWY control vaccination. These receptors were obtained from an adult in good health.

This clone was found a few times. The chain couples TRBV10-1 to TRBJ2-7, with 8 bases that match TRBD2. The germline gives CDR1 WNHNN, CDR2 SYGVQD (reference sequence). CDR3 size: 15 residues. The trim removed 0 bases at V and 3 bases at J, leaving 4 bases unmatched. Here the CDR3 reads CASSESSGSFYEQYF. The CDR3 region has the DNA TGCGCCAGCAGTGAGTCGAGCGGGAGTTTCTACGAGCAGTACTTC.

Only a few counts were recorded for this clone. The J gene is TRBJ2-4, the V gene TRBV11-2; D remains unclear. Per the germline V gene, CDR1 is SGHAT and CDR2 is FQNNGV. V was shortened by 0 bases and J by 0 bases, with 6 bases between the two germline ends. The CDR3 contains 15 residues. The CDR3 sequence: CASSLESLAKNIQYF. The DNA for the CDR3 is TGTGCCAGCAGCTTAGAGAGTCTAGCCAAAAACATTCAGTACTTC.

This clone was detected once. J is TRBJ2-5 and V is TRBV7-2; TRBD1 is a possible D gene (6 bases). This CDR3 comprises 15 residues. Trimming shortened V by 0 bases and J by 1 base, and 9 bases separated the two germline ends. CDR1 and CDR2 (germline): SGHTA, FQGNSA. The CDR3 spells CASSLAARGQETQYF. CDR3 bases: TGTGCCAGCAGCTTAGCTGCCAGGGGCCAAGAGACCCAGTACTTC.

V usage is TRBV5-6 and J usage is TRBJ1-2; D unresolved. This CDR3 has 12 amino acids. Germline CDR1 SGHDT, CDR2 YYEEEE. The V end lost 4 bases, the J end lost 5 bases, and 9 bases lay between the germline ends. CDR3: CASSPGRYGYTF. The CDR3 region has the DNA TGTGCCAGCAGCCCCGGGCGGTATGGCTACACCTTC.

The V call is TRBV12-5, the J call TRBJ1-1, with 7 positions matching TRBD1. Trimming at V came to 1 base and at J to 2 bases, leaving 10 bases not matched to a gene. There are 17 residues in the CDR3. Germline V CDR1 and CDR2: LGHNT, FRNRAP. CDR3 in DNA: TGTGCTAGTGGTTTGGCCCGGGACAGAGTATCAAACACTGAAGCTTTCTTT. Residues: CASGLARDRVSNTEAFF.

This clone turned up a few times. This chain uses TRBV30 with TRBJ2-2; D gene uncertain. CDR3 length: 14 residues. Trimming removed 0 bases from V and 2 bases from J, with 7 bases in between. Germline-derived CDR1 and CDR2 are GTSNPN and SVGIG (reference sequence). Here the CDR3 DNA reads TGTGCCTGGAGTGTAGGGTTCAACACCGGGGAGCTGTTTTTT. It codes for CAWSVGFNTGELFF.

V and J are TRBV6-5 and TRBJ2-3; 7 bases map to TRBD1. This CDR3 has 15 residues. V shed 2 bases and J 0 bases; nucleotides not matched to a gene: 2. Germline CDR1 MNHEY, CDR2 SVGAGI. This CDR3 reads CASSYGQASTDTQYF. The CDR3 DNA reads as TGTGCCAGCAGTTACGGACAGGCTAGCACAGATACGCAGTATTTT.

This chain links TRBV5-8 with TRBJ1-2, with no clear D. V was cut by 1 base and J by 2 bases, with 9 bases left in between. Per the germline V gene, CDR1 is SGHTS and CDR2 is YDEGEE. The CDR3 sequence is 14 residues long. The CDR3 DNA is TGTGCCAGCAGCTTGTCCGGTCCCAACTATGGCTACACCTTC. Its protein product is CASSLSGPNYGYTF.

V and J are TRBV18 and TRBJ2-7, with D possibly being TRBD1 or TRBD2 (6 bases each). In germline, CDR1 is KGHSH, CDR2 LQKENI. This CDR3 contains 14 residues. V lost 6 bases and J 2 bases, leaving 14 bases between the germline ends. The CDR3 DNA is TGTGCCAGCTCCCCCAAGAGGGGGGCCTACGAGCAGTACTTC. Protein: CASSPKRGAYEQYF.

This chain links TRBV5-1 with TRBJ1-1; D may be TRBD1 (6 bases). V lost 1 base, J lost 3 bases, and 13 bases lay in between. The CDR3 loop spans 15 amino acids. Germline assignment: CDR1 SGHRS and CDR2 YFSETQ. This CDR3 is CASSLYGTPYTEAFF. The CDR3 DNA is TGCGCCAGCAGCTTGTACGGGACACCCTACACTGAAGCTTTCTTT.

The gene calls are TRBV3-1 (or the pseudogene TRBV3-2) and TRBJ1-1, with D possibly being TRBD1 (5 bases). Germline values: CDR1 LGHDT, CDR2 YNNKEL (reference sequence). With 1 base removed from V and 4 bases from J, the gap between germline ends came to 10 bases. The CDR3 spans 14 residues. In DNA form, the CDR3 reads TGTGCCAGCAGCCAAGGGGGGGGAATCACTGAAGCTTTCTTT. Translated: CASSQGGGITEAFF.

The CDR3 spells CAWSYGPNTEAFF. The DNA for the CDR3 is TGTGCCTGGAGTTATGGGCCGAACACTGAAGCTTTCTTT. This chain connects TRBV30 to TRBJ1-1; D is unresolved. This CDR3 is built from 13 residues. Germline V CDR1 and CDR2: GTSNPN, SVGIG (reference sequence). V was shortened by 2 bases and J by 1 base, with 8 bases between the two germline ends.

This clone was seen once. The chain employs TRBV5-1 and TRBJ2-4; D call uncertain. Trimming pared 0 bases from V and 2 bases from J, leaving 15 bases between. CDR1 is SGHRS, CDR2 YFSETQ, per germline. This CDR3 region has 17 residues. This CDR3 reads CASSLVPPRLSKNIQYF. As DNA, the CDR3 is TGCGCCAGCAGCTTGGTTCCCCCGCGGCTGTCCAAAAACATTCAGTACTTC.

The V call is TRBV5-1, the J call TRBJ2-1, with D possibly called TRBD1 or TRBD2 (6 bases each). Germline CDR1 SGHRS, CDR2 YFSETQ. The germline V and J ends were trimmed by 3 bases and 2 bases, with 12 bases remaining between them. The CDR3 has 15 amino acids. CDR3 sequence reads: CASSWGAGAYNEQFF. DNA of the CDR3: TGCGCCAGCAGCTGGGGGGCAGGGGCCTACAATGAGCAGTTCTTC.

The table lists this clone with a count of one. V usage is TRBV28 and J usage is TRBJ2-1; D perhaps matches TRBD2 (7 bases). CDR1 and CDR2 (germline): MDHEN, SYDVKM. The CDR3 contains 14 residues. Trimming cost V 10 bases and J 4 bases, with 17 bases left between them. The CDR3 loop reads CATTGGSIYNEQFF. The CDR3 nucleotides read TGTGCCACAACGGGGGGCAGCATTTACAATGAGCAGTTCTTC.

The J gene is TRBJ2-3, the V gene TRBV28; TRBD1 or TRBD2 may be the D gene (6 bases each). Per germline, CDR1 MDHEN and CDR2 SYDVKM. The CDR3 extends over 14 amino acids. The ends were cut back, 4 bases at V and 3 bases at J, with 11 bases in the middle. CDR3 region: CASSSGGWTDTQYF. The CDR3 nucleotides read TGTGCCAGCAGTTCCGGGGGCTGGACAGATACGCAGTATTTT. Filled out from reference TRBV28 and TRBJ2-3, the complete variable domain reads DVKVTQSSRYLVKRTGEKVFLECVQDMDHENMFWYRQDPGLGLRLIYFSYDVKMKEKGDIPEGYSVSREKKERFSLILESASTNQTSMYLCASSSGGWTDTQYFGPGTRLTVL.

J is TRBJ2-2 and V is TRBV18; 9 nucleotides line up with TRBD1. The CDR3 runs to 16 residues. Germline V lookup: CDR1 KGHSH, CDR2 LQKENI. V shed 0 bases, J shed 2 bases, and the junction held 1 base outside the gene matches. The CDR3 protein is CASSPPGQGNTGELFF. The CDR3 DNA reads TGTGCCAGCTCACCACCGGGACAGGGAAACACCGGGGAGCTGTTTTTT.

The rearrangement links TRBV28 to TRBJ1-5, with D unresolved. Germline assignment: CDR1 MDHEN and CDR2 SYDVKM. Trimming took off 2 bases at V and 2 bases at J, with 10 bases between the two ends. CDR3 length: 15 residues. CDR3 DNA: TGTGCCAGCAGTTTAGGAAGAAGTGGCAATCAGCCCCAGCATTTT. Translation gives CASSLGRSGNQPQHF.

This chain links TRBV28 with TRBJ1-6; TRBD1 matches at 8 bases. The CDR3 has 15 residues. After removal of 4 bases from V and 14 bases from J, the junction contained 13 bases not matched to a gene. The germline CDR1 and CDR2 sequences are MDHEN and SYDVKM. CDR3 DNA: TGTGCCAGCAGTTCCCAGGGGGCCGCTTATCTGGCCCTCCACTTT. It encodes CASSSQGAAYLALHF.

The CDR3 DNA sequence: TGTGCCAGCAAAGGGACAGAGCGATCTGGAAACACCATATATTTT. As protein: CASKGTERSGNTIYF. V and J are TRBV6-4 and TRBJ1-3, with 7 nucleotides matching TRBD1. Germline CDR1 MRHNA, CDR2 SNTAGT. This CDR3 has 15 residues. V lost 7 bases and J lost 1; bases outside the gene matches: 7.

The chain links TRBV11-2 to TRBJ1-2; 8 bases match TRBD1. Trimming at V came to 2 bases and at J to 7 bases, leaving 12 bases not matched to a gene. CDR1 is SGHAT, CDR2 FQNNGV, per germline. This CDR3 is 16 amino acids long. The CDR3 DNA sequence: TGTGCCAGCAGCTTAACCCAGGGGGCGCAGCGTACTGGCTACACCTTC. Translating it yields CASSLTQGAQRTGYTF.

The chain joins TRBV6-2 or TRBV6-3 to TRBJ2-7; the D gene is possibly TRBD2 (5 bases). Trimming removed 1 base at V and 5 bases at J, with 9 bases between. Per the germline V gene, CDR1 is MNHEY and CDR2 is SVGEGT. The CDR3 extends over 13 amino acids. CDR3: CASSYYSGNEQYF. The DNA for the CDR3 is TGTGCCAGCAGTTACTATTCGGGGAACGAGCAGTACTTC.

This clone was observed a single time. This chain uses TRBV5-4 with TRBJ2-5, with TRBD1 as a possible D gene (5 bases). This CDR3 is 12 amino acids long. Trimming cost V 10 bases and J 3 bases, with 13 bases left between them. Germline loops: CDR1 SGHNT, CDR2 YYREEE (reference sequence). The CDR3 DNA reads as TGTGCCTCCCACTTAGGGGAAGAGACCCAGTACTTC. This codes for CASHLGEETQYF.

This chain uses TRBV4-2 with TRBJ2-2; 10 bases align to TRBD1. Germline V gene data show CDR1 as LGHNA and CDR2 as YNFKEQ. J was trimmed by 3 bases and V by 4 bases; bases with no gene match: 5. There are 16 residues in the CDR3. The CDR3 bases are TGTGCCAGCAGCCCGGCGGGACAGGGGTACACCGGGGAGCTGTTTTTT. Translating gives CASSPAGQGYTGELFF.

This clone was seen just once. The chain has TRBV7-2 and TRBJ2-3; no definite D call. Between the trimmed V and J ends, which lost 3 bases and 3 bases, there was a span of 4 bases. The CDR3 has 12 residues. Per germline, CDR1 SGHTA and CDR2 FQGNSA. The CDR3 DNA is TGTGCCAGCAGCTTTATGACAGATACGCAGTATTTT. It codes for CASSFMTDTQYF.